This entry lists 10 T cell receptor beta chains sequenced from one sample in a study of T-cell memory formation after mild COVID-19. TCRdb called the 5' RACE reads again in MiXCR, with one record for every CDR3 protein. The sample lists hundreds of thousands of distinct CDR3 sequences; just under 20% were seen once. Sequenced input: PBMCs or a T cell subset sorted from them (not recorded which). Every receptor here comes from a man aged 18-30 years who had mild COVID-19 (a few samples of this study predate the infection). Cell type and time point are not known.

This chain uses TRBV25-1 with TRBJ2-3, with D possibly matching TRBD1 (7 bases). Germline V gene data show CDR1 as MGHDK and CDR2 as SYGVNS. This CDR3 is 16 amino acids long. Trimming stripped 3 bases from V and 6 bases from J, with 19 bases between. The CDR3 here is CASSDIQGGLGDTQYF. For the CDR3, the DNA is TGTGCCAGCAGTGATATCCAGGGGGGCCTCGGGGATACGCAGTATTTT.

This rearrangement joins TRBV2 to TRBJ2-3, with 7 bases fitting TRBD2. The J segment lost 6 bases and the V segment lost 6 bases, leaving 9 bases of the junction unmatched. In germline, CDR1 is SNHLY, CDR2 FYNNEI. This CDR3 has 14 residues. The CDR3 coding sequence is TGTGCCAGCAGCCCGGGACTATCCAGGGATACGCAGTATTTT. Translated: CASSPGLSRDTQYF.

This sequence joins TRBV14 and TRBJ2-5, with TRBD2 identical over 12 bases. The junction had 3 bases not matched to a gene; V was cut back by 2 bases and J by 2 bases. The CDR3 is 16 residues long. Germline V gene sequence: CDR1 SGHDN, CDR2 FVKESK. The CDR3 DNA is TGTGCCAGCAGCCAAACCCTAGCGGGGGGGCAAGAGACCCAGTACTTC. It encodes CASSQTLAGGQETQYF.

Only a few counts were recorded for this clonotype. V usage is TRBV4-2 and J usage is TRBJ1-4, with D possibly matching TRBD1 (5 bases). Trimming cost V 1 base and J 6 bases, with 9 bases left between them. Germline values: CDR1 LGHNA, CDR2 YNFKEQ. The CDR3 contains 14 residues. CDR3 in amino acids: CASSQGGGYEKLFF. CDR3 DNA: TGTGCCAGCAGCCAAGGGGGCGGGTATGAAAAACTGTTTTTT.

This clonotype was seen a single time. V usage is TRBV20-1 and J usage is TRBJ1-5; a weak D match, TRBD1 (5 bases). CDR3 length equals 14 residues. Germline V lookup: CDR1 DFQATT, CDR2 SNEGSKA (reference sequence). V was cut by 0 bases and J by 6 bases, with 12 bases left in between. CDR3 in amino acids: CSARDRVGTQPQHF. The CDR3 coding sequence is TGCAGTGCTAGAGATCGGGTGGGGACTCAGCCCCAGCATTTT.

The chain carries TRBV10-3 and TRBJ1-5, with no clear D. This CDR3 has 13 amino acids. Germline V gene lookup returns CDR1 ENHRY and CDR2 SYGVKD. The ends were cut back, 7 bases at V and 2 bases at J, with 9 bases in the middle. The CDR3 region has the DNA TGTGCCATCAAAGCAGGTGGCAATCAGCCCCAGCATTTT. Its protein product is CAIKAGGNQPQHF.

The V call is TRBV20-1, the J call TRBJ2-7; TRBD1 agrees at 9 bases. Germline V gives CDR1 DFQATT, CDR2 SNEGSKA (reference sequence). V trimming: 5 bases; J trimming: 5 bases; junction bases outside the gene matches: 10. The CDR3 spans 14 residues. This CDR3 reads CSASTGTGHNEQYF. Here the CDR3 DNA reads TGCAGTGCTTCGACCGGGACAGGGCACAACGAGCAGTACTTC.

This clonotype showed up just a few times. This chain uses TRBV18 with TRBJ1-4, with D uncertain. The CDR3 extends over 14 amino acids. With 3 bases removed from V and 6 bases from J, the gap between germline ends came to 11 bases. Germline assignment: CDR1 KGHSH and CDR2 LQKENI. The CDR3 DNA follows: TGTGCCAGCTCACCTCGAGACGGAGATGAAAAACTGTTTTTT. It specifies CASSPRDGDEKLFF.

The sample holds many counts of this clonotype. V is TRBV24-1 and J is TRBJ2-3; D call uncertain. Germline values: CDR1 KGHDR, CDR2 SFDVKD. CDR3 length: 14 amino acids. Between the trimmed V and J ends, which lost 10 bases and 5 bases, there was a span of 18 bases. The CDR3 here is CATASGTVVDTQYF. The CDR3 nucleotides read TGTGCCACTGCTTCTGGTACAGTGGTAGATACGCAGTATTTT.

This clonotype appeared a few times. V gene TRBV18 combines with J gene TRBJ1-2; no definite D call. The V end was cut by 3 bases, the J end by 0 bases, with 11 bases between. The CDR3 sequence is 15 residues long. The germline V gene encodes CDR1 KGHSH and CDR2 LQKENI. For the CDR3, the DNA is TGTGCCAGCTCACCGGTCGCACCTGCTAACTATGGCTACACCTTC. This codes for CASSPVAPANYGYTF.